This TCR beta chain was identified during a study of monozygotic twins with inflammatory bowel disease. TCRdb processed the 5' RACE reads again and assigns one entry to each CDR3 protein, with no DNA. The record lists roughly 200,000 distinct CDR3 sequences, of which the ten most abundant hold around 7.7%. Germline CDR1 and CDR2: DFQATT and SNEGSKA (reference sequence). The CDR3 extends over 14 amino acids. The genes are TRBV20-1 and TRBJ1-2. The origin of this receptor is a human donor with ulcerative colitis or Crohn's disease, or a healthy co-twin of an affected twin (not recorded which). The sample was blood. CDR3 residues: CSARETDLNYGYTF.